This T cell receptor (beta chain) was obtained from a study of CD8 T cells in Susac syndrome. From blood CD8+ and CD4+ T cells, the TCR beta chain was sequenced. Diagnostic criteria for definite or probable disease, in their recently defined form, were met by the patients with Susac syndrome. Negative magnetic isolation gave CD8+ and CD4+ cells; FACS enriched CD8+ TEMRA. Reverse transcription of about 0.5 to 1 ug RNA used random hexamers. TCRdb independently ran MiXCR on the immunoSEQ multiplex PCR reads; one entry per CDR3 protein. This table has around 79,000 distinct CDR3 sequences, approximately 93% appearing once. Germline lookup yields CDR1 DFQATT and CDR2 SNEGSKA (reference sequence). The CDR3 covers 14 residues. V gave up 6 bases and J gave up 6 bases; unmatched junction bases: 9.

Source material: CD8+ T cells from PBMCs. The chain combines TRBV20-1 with TRBJ1-5; 9 bases line up with TRBD1. This sequence was found in a human donor with Susac syndrome. The CDR3 is CSATGGSTRQPQHF. The CDR3 coding sequence is TGCAGTGCGACAGGGGGTTCTACTCGTCAGCCCCAGCATTTT.